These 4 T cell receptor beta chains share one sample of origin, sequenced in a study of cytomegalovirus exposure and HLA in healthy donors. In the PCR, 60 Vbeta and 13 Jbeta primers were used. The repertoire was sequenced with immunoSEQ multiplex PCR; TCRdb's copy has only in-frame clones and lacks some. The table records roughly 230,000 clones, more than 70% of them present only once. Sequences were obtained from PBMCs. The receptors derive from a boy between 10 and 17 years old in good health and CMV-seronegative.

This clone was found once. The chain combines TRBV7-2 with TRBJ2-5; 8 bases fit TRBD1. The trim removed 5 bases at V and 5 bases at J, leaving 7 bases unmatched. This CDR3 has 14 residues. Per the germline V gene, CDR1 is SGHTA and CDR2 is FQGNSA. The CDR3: CASSQIRGPETQYF. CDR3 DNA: TGTGCCAGCAGCCAAATCAGGGGGCCTGAGACCCAGTACTTC.

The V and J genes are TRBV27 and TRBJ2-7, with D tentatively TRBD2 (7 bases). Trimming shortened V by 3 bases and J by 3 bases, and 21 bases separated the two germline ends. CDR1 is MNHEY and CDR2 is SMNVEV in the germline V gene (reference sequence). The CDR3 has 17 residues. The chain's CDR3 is CASSFQRVAGEGYEQYF. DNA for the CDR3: TGTGCCAGCAGTTTTCAGCGGGTAGCAGGGGAGGGCTACGAGCAGTACTTC.

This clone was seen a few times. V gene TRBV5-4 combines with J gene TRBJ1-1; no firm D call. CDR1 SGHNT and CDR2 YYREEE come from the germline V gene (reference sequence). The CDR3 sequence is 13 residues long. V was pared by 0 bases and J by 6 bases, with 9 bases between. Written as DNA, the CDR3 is TGTGCCAGCAGCTTGGGGGCCGGGGCTGAAGCTTTCTTT. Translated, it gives CASSLGAGAEAFF.

In DNA form, the CDR3 reads TGTGCCAGCAGCCATTCCCCGTCCAGCGCAACTAATGAAAAACTGTTTTTT. This gives the protein CASSHSPSSATNEKLFF. V usage is TRBV9 and J usage is TRBJ1-4, with unresolved D. Between the trimmed V and J ends, which lost 4 bases and 0 bases, there was a span of 16 bases. The germline V gene has CDR1 SGDLS and CDR2 YYNGEE. The CDR3 consists of 17 residues.